This TCR beta chain is drawn from a study of OX40 agonist ivuxolimab in advanced cancers. A few counts support this clone. The antigen is not known. Study-level findings and limits: In the 0.1 to 3.0 mg/kg range, CD4+ and CD8+ blood T cells had expanded clonally by week 6. Partial responders at 0.1-3.0 mg/kg had among the lowest clonal expansion. Certain nonresponders likewise exhibited a low normalized T-cell clonal expansion.

Some clones are missing from TCRdb's copy, which holds only in-frame ones; the method was immunoSEQ multiplex PCR. Here the sample spans about 81,000 clones, 84% being singletons. The sequence came from an adult with an advanced solid tumor such as melanoma, head and neck, liver or kidney cancer. Sample: CD4+ or CD8+ T cells sorted from blood, taken in a trial of the OX40 agonist ivuxolimab.

CDR3 protein: CASSPLGGQGGQPQHF. The CDR3 nucleotides are TGTGCCAGCTCACCACTCGGGGGACAAGGAGGTCAGCCCCAGCATTTT. V and J are TRBV18 and TRBJ1-5; TRBD1 might be the D (6 bases). V lost 1 base and J lost 6, with 16 bases in between. Germline CDR1 and CDR2: KGHSH and LQKENI. The CDR3 spans 16 residues.